The clone carrying this T cell receptor beta chain was observed a few times. The antigen is not known. This record belongs to a study of beta chain features in type 1 diabetes. Study outcomes and limitations: Shorter TCRB CDR3s, moderately but significantly so, were found in Type 1 diabetes patients in all four CD4+ subsets.

V lost 1 base and J 0 bases, leaving 13 bases between the germline ends. Germline loops: CDR1 LNHNV, CDR2 YYDKDF (reference sequence). This CDR3 region has 16 residues. cDNA synthesis used the whole RNA isolate, giving expressed TCRB sequences. Libraries were prepared by immunoSEQ multiplex PCR; TCRdb keeps only in-frame clonotypes and omits some of them. In the table there are more than 300,000 clones, around 13% of which are singletons. The sequenced material came from naive CD4+ T cells from blood. The clonotype comes from a young woman with type 1 diabetes. The V call is TRBV15, the J call TRBJ2-7, with D perhaps matching TRBD2 (6 bases). The CDR3 protein is CATSRGLGTISYEQYF. In DNA, the CDR3 is TGTGCCACCAGCAGAGGACTAGGAACCATCTCCTACGAGCAGTACTTC.